The 7 T cell receptor beta chains listed next were all sequenced from one sample in a study of blood T cells in healthy people across ages. With a J-beta primer mix and a sample-barcoded 5' primer, a second PCR ran about 7 to 12 cycles. Using its own MiXCR run on the 5' RACE reads, TCRdb lists one record per CDR3 protein. The sample yields about 930,000 distinct CDR3 sequences, under 35% seen once. The sample was also linked to a second study, of T cells of mothers and their children.

The sequencing input was blood. These receptors all come from a woman in her thirties or forties in good health.

At least ten counts were recorded for this clonotype. The CDR3 here is CASRAGTGYSPLHF. The CDR3 region has the DNA TGTGCCAGCAGGGCCGGGACAGGGTATTCACCCCTCCACTTT. V and J are TRBV7-2 and TRBJ1-6, with 9 bases fitting TRBD1. In germline, CDR1 is SGHTA, CDR2 FQGNSA. V was pared by 6 bases and J by 8 bases, with 5 bases of the junction left unmatched. The CDR3 spans 14 residues.

This clonotype was detected only once. The V call is TRBV20-1, the J call TRBJ2-5; D could derive from TRBD1 or TRBD2 (5 bases each). The V end was cut by 6 bases, the J end by 5 bases, with 16 bases between. The length of the CDR3 is 13 residues. The V gene's germline CDR1 is DFQATT and CDR2 SNEGSKA (reference sequence). DNA for the CDR3: TGCAGTGCGCGAGGATGGGGACGGGAGACCCAGTACTTC. It is translated as CSARGWGRETQYF.

This clonotype was seen at least ten times. The chain carries TRBV7-3 and TRBJ2-7, with a tentative D call TRBD2 (6 bases). This CDR3 is built from 15 residues. CDR1 and CDR2 from the germline V gene are SGHTA and FQGTGA. V lost 2 bases and J lost 0, with 11 bases in between. CDR3: CASSLGGSLSYEQYF. The CDR3, as DNA: TGTGCCAGCAGCTTAGGGGGGTCCCTCTCCTACGAGCAGTACTTC.

The chain employs TRBV7-9 and TRBJ1-2; D remains unclear. CDR3 length: 14 amino acids. The V gene lost 4 bases and the J gene lost 2 bases, with 11 bases spanning the gap. CDR1 and CDR2 from the germline V gene are SEHNR and FQNEAQ (reference sequence). CDR3 residues: CASSWLAGNYGYTF. The CDR3 nucleotides read TGTGCCAGCAGCTGGTTGGCGGGCAACTATGGCTACACCTTC. The full variable domain, in which reference TRBV7-9 and TRBJ1-2 provide the parts outside the CDR3, is DTGVSQNPRHKITKRGQNVTFRCDPISEHNRLYWYRQTLGQGPEFLTYFQNEAQLEKSRLLSDRFSAERPKGSFSTLEIQRTEQGDSAMYLCASSWLAGNYGYTFGSGTRLTVV.

The table lists this clonotype with a few counts. The chain has TRBV29-1 and TRBJ1-1, with D perhaps TRBD1 (5 bases). The CDR3 covers 12 residues. The ends were cut back, 4 bases at V and 5 bases at J, with 11 bases in the middle. Germline V CDR1 and CDR2: SQVTM, ANQGSEA. CDR3 sequence: CSVGGFVTEAFF. The CDR3 coding sequence is TGCAGCGTTGGGGGGTTTGTTACTGAAGCTTTCTTT.

There are many counts of this clonotype. The V call is TRBV6-5, the J call TRBJ1-1; a possible D gene is TRBD1 (5 bases). V dropped 2 bases and J dropped 7 bases, with 17 bases sitting between them. Germline CDR1 reads MNHEY; CDR2 reads SVGAGI. The CDR3 covers 15 residues. The CDR3 DNA follows: TGTGCCAGCAGTTACGGGGCTGGAAGCGGCGGTGAAGCTTTCTTT. As protein: CASSYGAGSGGEAFF.

This clonotype has a handful of counts. The rearrangement joins TRBV6-1 to TRBJ2-3; 10 positions agree with TRBD2. Germline V gene lookup returns CDR1 MNHNS and CDR2 SASEGT. V trimming: 7 bases; J trimming: 4 bases; junction bases outside the gene matches: 5. CDR3 size: 14 residues. As DNA, the CDR3 is TGTGCCAGCAAAAGCGGGGGGGCGTCAGATACGCAGTATTTT. The encoded protein is CASKSGGASDTQYF.